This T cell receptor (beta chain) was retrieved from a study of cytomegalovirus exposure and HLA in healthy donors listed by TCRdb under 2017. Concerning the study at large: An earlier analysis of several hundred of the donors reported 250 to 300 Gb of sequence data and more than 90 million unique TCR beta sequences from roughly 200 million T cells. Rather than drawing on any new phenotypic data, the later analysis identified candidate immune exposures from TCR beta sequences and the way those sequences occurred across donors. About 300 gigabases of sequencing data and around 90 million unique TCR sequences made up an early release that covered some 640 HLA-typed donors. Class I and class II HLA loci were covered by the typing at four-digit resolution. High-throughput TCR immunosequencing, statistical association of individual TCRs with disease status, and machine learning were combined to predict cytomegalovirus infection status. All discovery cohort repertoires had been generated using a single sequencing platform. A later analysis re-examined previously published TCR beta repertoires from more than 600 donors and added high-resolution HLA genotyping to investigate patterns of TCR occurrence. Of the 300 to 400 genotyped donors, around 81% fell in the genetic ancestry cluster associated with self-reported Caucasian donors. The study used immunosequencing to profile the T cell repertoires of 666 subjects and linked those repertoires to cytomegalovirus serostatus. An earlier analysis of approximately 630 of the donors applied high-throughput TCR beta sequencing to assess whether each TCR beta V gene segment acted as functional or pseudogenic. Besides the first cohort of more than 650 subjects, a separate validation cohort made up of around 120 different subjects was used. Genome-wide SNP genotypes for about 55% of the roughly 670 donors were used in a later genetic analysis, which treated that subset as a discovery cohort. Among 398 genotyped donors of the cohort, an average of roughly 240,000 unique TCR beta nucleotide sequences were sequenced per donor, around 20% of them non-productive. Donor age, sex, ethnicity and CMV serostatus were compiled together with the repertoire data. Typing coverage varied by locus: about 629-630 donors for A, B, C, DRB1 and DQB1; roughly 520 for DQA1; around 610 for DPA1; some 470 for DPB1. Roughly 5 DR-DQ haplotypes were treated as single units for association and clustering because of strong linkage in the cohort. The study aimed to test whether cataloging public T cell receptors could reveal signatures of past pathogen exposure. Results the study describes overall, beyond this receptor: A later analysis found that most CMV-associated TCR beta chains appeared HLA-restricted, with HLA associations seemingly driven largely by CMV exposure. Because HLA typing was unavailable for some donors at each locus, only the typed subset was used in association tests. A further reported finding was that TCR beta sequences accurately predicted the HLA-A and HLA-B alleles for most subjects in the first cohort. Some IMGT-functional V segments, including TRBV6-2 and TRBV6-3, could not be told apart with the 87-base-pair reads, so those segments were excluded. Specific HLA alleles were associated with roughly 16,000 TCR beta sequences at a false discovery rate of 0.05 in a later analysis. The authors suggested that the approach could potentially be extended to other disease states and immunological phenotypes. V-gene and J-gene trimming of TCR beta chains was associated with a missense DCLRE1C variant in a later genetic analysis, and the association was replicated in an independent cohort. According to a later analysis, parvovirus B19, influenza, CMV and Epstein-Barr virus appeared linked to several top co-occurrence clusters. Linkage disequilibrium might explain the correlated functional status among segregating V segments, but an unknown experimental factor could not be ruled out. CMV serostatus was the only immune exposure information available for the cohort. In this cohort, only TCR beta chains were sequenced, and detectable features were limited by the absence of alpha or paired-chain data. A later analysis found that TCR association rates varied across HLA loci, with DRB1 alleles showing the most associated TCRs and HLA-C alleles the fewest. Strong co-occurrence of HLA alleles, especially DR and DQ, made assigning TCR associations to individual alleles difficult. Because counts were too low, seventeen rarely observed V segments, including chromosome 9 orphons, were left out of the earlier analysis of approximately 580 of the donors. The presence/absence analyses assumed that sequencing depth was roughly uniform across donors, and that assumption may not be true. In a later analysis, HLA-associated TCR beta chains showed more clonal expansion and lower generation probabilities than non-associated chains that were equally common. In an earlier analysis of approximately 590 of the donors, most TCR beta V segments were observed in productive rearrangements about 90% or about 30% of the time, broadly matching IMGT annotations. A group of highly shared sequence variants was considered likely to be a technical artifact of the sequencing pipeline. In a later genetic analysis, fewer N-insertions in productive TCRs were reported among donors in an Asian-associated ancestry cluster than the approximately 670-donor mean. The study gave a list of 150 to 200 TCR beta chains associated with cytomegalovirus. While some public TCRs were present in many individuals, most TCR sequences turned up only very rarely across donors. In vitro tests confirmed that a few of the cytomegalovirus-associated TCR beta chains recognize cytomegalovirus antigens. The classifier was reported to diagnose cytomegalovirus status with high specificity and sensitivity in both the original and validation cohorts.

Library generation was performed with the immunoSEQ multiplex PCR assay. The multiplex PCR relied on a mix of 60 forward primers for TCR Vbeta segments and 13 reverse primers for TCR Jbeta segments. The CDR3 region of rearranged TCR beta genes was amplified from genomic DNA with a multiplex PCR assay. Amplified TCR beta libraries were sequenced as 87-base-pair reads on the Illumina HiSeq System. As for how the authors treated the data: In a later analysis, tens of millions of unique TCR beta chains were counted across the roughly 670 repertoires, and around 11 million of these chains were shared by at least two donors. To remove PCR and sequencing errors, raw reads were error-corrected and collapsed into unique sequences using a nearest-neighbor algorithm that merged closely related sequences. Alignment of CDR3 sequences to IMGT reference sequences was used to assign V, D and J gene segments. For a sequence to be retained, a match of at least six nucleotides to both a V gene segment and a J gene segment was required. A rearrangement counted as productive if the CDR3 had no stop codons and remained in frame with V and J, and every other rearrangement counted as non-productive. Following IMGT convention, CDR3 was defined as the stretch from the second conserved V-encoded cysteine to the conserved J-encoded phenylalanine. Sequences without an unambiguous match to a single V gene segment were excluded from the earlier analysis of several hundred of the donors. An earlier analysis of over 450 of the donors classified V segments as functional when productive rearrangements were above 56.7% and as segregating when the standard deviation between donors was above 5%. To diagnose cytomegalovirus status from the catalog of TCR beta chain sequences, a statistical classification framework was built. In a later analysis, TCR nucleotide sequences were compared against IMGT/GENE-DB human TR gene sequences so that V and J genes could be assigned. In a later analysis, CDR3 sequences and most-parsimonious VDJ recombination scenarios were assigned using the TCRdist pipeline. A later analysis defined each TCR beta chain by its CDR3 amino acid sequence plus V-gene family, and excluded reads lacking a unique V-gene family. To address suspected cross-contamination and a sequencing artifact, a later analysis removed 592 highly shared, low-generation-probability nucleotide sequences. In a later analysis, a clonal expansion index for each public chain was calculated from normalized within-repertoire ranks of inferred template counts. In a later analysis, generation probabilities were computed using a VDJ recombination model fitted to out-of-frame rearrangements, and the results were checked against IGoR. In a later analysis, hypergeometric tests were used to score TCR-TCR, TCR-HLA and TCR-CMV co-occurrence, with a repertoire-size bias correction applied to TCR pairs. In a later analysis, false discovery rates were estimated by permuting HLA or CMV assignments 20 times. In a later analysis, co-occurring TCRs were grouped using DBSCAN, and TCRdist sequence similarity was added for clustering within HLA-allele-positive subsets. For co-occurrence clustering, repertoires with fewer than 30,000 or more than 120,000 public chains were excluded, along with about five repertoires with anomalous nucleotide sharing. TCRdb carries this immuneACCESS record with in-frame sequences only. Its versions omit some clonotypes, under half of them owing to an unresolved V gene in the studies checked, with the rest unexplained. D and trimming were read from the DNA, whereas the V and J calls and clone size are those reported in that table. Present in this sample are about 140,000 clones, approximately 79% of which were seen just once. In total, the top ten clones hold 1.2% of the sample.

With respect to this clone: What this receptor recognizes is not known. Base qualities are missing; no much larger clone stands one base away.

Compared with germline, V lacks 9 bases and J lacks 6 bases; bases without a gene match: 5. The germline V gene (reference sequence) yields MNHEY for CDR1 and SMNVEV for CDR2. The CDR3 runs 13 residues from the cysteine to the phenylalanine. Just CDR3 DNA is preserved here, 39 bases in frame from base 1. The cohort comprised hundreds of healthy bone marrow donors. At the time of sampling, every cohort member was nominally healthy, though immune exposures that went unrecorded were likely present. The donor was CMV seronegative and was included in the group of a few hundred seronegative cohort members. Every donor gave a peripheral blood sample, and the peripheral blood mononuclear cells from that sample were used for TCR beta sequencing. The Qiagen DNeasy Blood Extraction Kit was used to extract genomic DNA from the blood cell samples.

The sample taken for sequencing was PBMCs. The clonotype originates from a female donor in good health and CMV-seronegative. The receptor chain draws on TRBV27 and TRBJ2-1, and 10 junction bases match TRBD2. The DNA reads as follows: TGTGCCAGTAGACTAGCGGGTCTCAATGAGCAGTTCTTC. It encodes CASRLAGLNEQFF.